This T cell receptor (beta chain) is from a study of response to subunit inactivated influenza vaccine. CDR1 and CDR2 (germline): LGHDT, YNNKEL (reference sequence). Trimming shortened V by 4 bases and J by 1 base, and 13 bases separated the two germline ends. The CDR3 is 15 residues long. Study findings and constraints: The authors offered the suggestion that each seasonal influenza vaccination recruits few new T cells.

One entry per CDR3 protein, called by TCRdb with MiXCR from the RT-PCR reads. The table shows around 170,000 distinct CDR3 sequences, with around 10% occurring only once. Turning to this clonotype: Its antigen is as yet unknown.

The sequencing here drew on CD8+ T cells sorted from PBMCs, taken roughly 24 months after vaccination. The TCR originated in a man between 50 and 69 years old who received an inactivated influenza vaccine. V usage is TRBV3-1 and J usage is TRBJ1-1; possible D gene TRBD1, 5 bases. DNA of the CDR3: TGTGCCAGCAGCCCGCAGAGGGGCACGAACACTGAAGCTTTCTTT. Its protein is CASSPQRGTNTEAFF. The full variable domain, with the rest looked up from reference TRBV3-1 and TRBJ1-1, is DTAVSQTPKYLVTQMGNDKSIKCEQNLGHDTMYWYKQDSKKFLKIMFSYNNKELIINETVPNRFSPKSPDKAHLNLHINSLELGDSAVYFCASSPQRGTNTEAFFGQGTRLTVV.